The rows below give T cell receptor beta chains drawn from one sample of a study of cytomegalovirus exposure and HLA in healthy donors. Assay: immunoSEQ multiplex PCR; the TCRdb copy retains only in-frame clones and omits some. The sample holds approximately 46,000 clones, 72% seen once. Specimen: PBMCs. The receptors derive from a man aged 25 to 40 in good health and CMV-seronegative. Both conserved end residues are part of each CDR3. Fields, in order: clone size, D gene, V gene, J gene, CDR3 DNA, CDR3 protein. D genes are given only for firm matches. Clone size is given for some rows only: seen once, a few or many times, or a class if the clone is expanded.

.,.,TRBV25-1,TRBJ2-3,TGTGCCAGCAGCTCAGGGACAGATACGCAGTATTTT,CASSSGTDTQYF
.,.,TRBV30,TRBJ2-3,TGTGCCTGGAGTGCCCTAGCGCGCACAGATACGCAGTATTTT,CAWSALARTDTQYF
.,TRBD2,TRBV9,TRBJ2-1,TGTGCCAGCAGCTCATGGCGGGAGATGGACAATGAGCAGTTCTTC,CASSSWREMDNEQFF
.,TRBD2,TRBV2,TRBJ2-2,TGTGCCAGCATCGGGAGGGCTCCGAACACCGGGGAGCTGTTTTTT,CASIGRAPNTGELFF
.,.,TRBV7-9,TRBJ1-1,TGTGCCAGCAGCCCTATCAGGGGGAACACTGAAGCTTTCTTT,CASSPIRGNTEAFF
.,TRBD2,TRBV10-1,TRBJ2-5,TGCGCCAGCAGTATGTCACTAGCGGGAAACCAAGAGACCCAGTACTTC,CASSMSLAGNQETQYF
.,.,TRBV29-1,TRBJ2-7,TGCAGCGTTGATACAGGGCAGCCCTACTCCTACGAGCAGTACTTC,CSVDTGQPYSYEQYF
.,TRBD1,TRBV2,TRBJ2-2,TGTGCCAGCAGCCAGACAGGGAGCACCGGGGAGCTGTTTTTT,CASSQTGSTGELFF
.,TRBD1,TRBV15,TRBJ1-5,TGTGCCACCAGCAGAGACCTCGGGACAGCAAATCAGCCCCAGCATTTT,CATSRDLGTANQPQHF
.,.,TRBV25-1,TRBJ2-5,TGTGCCAGCAGTCGAGGGGGGGACGGGCGGGGAGAGACCCAGTACTTC,CASSRGGDGRGETQYF
.,TRBD1,TRBV25-1,TRBJ2-7,TGTGCCAGCATTGGGACAGGCCGGGGCGAGCAGTACTTC,CASIGTGRGEQYF
.,TRBD2,TRBV28,TRBJ2-1,TGTGCCAGCAGGATCAGGCGACTAGCGGCCAATGAGCAGTTCTTC,CASRIRRLAANEQFF
.,TRBD1,TRBV10-3,TRBJ2-3,TGTGCCATCCGACAGGGGATCACAGATACGCAGTATTTT,CAIRQGITDTQYF
.,TRBD1,TRBV6-1,TRBJ2-7,TGTGCCAGCAGTGAATACCTAAGGGGACAGGTATCCTACGAGCAGTACTTC,CASSEYLRGQVSYEQYF
.,.,TRBV5-6,TRBJ1-1,TGTGCCAGCAGCTTTGGGACGGAGGGCACTGAAGCTTTCTTT,CASSFGTEGTEAFF
.,.,TRBV27,TRBJ2-7,TGTGCCAGCAGTTTATACGGGAGAGACTACGAGCAGTACTTC,CASSLYGRDYEQYF
medium-sized,TRBD2,TRBV14,TRBJ2-3,TGTGCCAGCAGAGAGACTAGCGCAGATACGCAGTATTTT,CASRETSADTQYF
.,.,TRBV21-1,TRBJ1-2,TGTGCCAGCACCGCATCCGGGACAGGGGTTAACTATGGCTACACCTTC,CASTASGTGVNYGYTF
.,TRBD1,TRBV2,TRBJ1-1,TGTGCCAGCAGGGGACAGGGGGGTGGCACTGAAGCTTTCTTT,CASRGQGGGTEAFF
few,.,TRBV6-5,TRBJ2-7,TGTGCCAGCAGTTACTCGATTCCTAGCGCGACCTACGAGCAGTACTTC,CASSYSIPSATYEQYF
.,TRBD1,TRBV10-3,TRBJ1-1,TGTGCCATCAGTGATGCAGGGGGCAACACTGAAGCTTTCTTT,CAISDAGGNTEAFF
.,.,TRBV10-3,TRBJ2-1,TGTGCCATCAGTGGGCCGACCCGGGACAACTCCTACAATGAGCAGTTCTTC,CAISGPTRDNSYNEQFF
few,TRBD2,TRBV11-2,TRBJ2-2,TGTGCCAGCAGAAGGGCGGGAGTTAATGCCGGGGAGCTGTTTTTT,CASRRAGVNAGELFF
few,TRBD2,TRBV5-1,TRBJ2-7,TGCGCCAGCAGCTTGGATAGCGGGAGTGGCTACGAGCAGTACTTC,CASSLDSGSGYEQYF
.,.,TRBV6-5,TRBJ2-1,TGTGCCAGCCGCGGGGTAGGCCATGAGCAGTTCTTC,CASRGVGHEQFF
.,.,TRBV5-1,TRBJ1-4,TGCGCCGGCAGCAGGGGTAAGAATGAAAAACTGTTTTTT,CAGSRGKNEKLFF
.,TRBD2,TRBV2,TRBJ2-7,TGTGCCAGCAGGGGTGGGACTAGCGGGATCAACGAGCAGTACTTC,CASRGGTSGINEQYF
.,TRBD2,TRBV9,TRBJ2-5,TGTGCCAGCAGCGTAGGGACTAGACTAGCGGGAGGGAGAGAGACCCAGTACTTC,CASSVGTRLAGGRETQYF
.,TRBD1,TRBV5-4,TRBJ1-2,TGTGCCAGCAGCCCCGAGGGGGCCGGTGGCTACACCTTC,CASSPEGAGGYTF
.,.,TRBV5-1,TRBJ2-5,TGCGCCAGCAGCTTGGGGCCGGAGGGGTTGACCCAGTACTTC,CASSLGPEGLTQYF
.,TRBD1,TRBV5-6,TRBJ2-1,TGTGCCAGCAGCTTGGTGGCCCAGGGGGATGAGCAGTTCTTC,CASSLVAQGDEQFF
few,.,TRBV5-4,TRBJ2-1,TGTGCCAGCAGCTTGAGTGGCGGCCCCGACAATGAGCAGTTCTTC,CASSLSGGPDNEQFF
few,TRBD1,TRBV30,TRBJ1-1,TGTGCCTGGCACCCAGGGGGCGGTTTTTCTGAAGCTTTCTTT,CAWHPGGGFSEAFF
few,TRBD2,TRBV5-1,TRBJ2-7,TGCGCCAGCAGCCCCGGGACTAGCGGGAGCGCTCGCGAGCAGTACTTC,CASSPGTSGSAREQYF
few,TRBD1,TRBV5-1,TRBJ1-1,TGCGCCAGCAGCTCTCCCCGGGACAGGGGTATGAACACTGAAGCTTTCTTT,CASSSPRDRGMNTEAFF
.,.,TRBV11-2,TRBJ2-5,TGTGCCAGCAGCTTAGTGCGCGTGGAGACCCAGTACTTC,CASSLVRVETQYF
.,.,TRBV23-1,TRBJ2-6,TGCGCCAGCAGTCAGCTACAGGGAGCCCACTCTGGGGCCAACGTCCTGACTTTC,CASSQLQGAHSGANVLTF
.,.,TRBV10-3,TRBJ2-7,TGTGCCATCAGTGAGTCCACGCGGGAGCAGTACTTC,CAISESTREQYF
.,TRBD1,TRBV5-6,TRBJ2-7,TGTGCCAGCAGTAGGACAGGGGCCAGCGAGCAGTACTTC,CASSRTGASEQYF
few,.,TRBV6-1,TRBJ2-1,TGTGCCAGCAGTGAAACTTTGAATCGCGGGAATGAGCAGTTCTTC,CASSETLNRGNEQFF
.,TRBD2,TRBV6-6,TRBJ2-7,TGTGCCAGCAGTGCGACTAGCGGGTCAAAGTACGAGCAGTACTTC,CASSATSGSKYEQYF
.,.,TRBV6-1,TRBJ1-1,TGTGCCAGCGGCAACCTACAGGTTTCGAACACTGAAGCTTTCTTT,CASGNLQVSNTEAFF
few,TRBD1,TRBV19,TRBJ2-5,TGTGCCAGTAGTAACCAGGGGGCGGAGACCCAGTACTTC,CASSNQGAETQYF
.,TRBD1,TRBV10-3,TRBJ1-2,TGTGCCATCAGTGAGTCGCCGACAGGGCCCTATGGCTACACCTTC,CAISESPTGPYGYTF
.,.,TRBV19,TRBJ2-7,TGTGCCAGTAGTATAGCCAGGTCGAACAACGAGCAGTACTTC,CASSIARSNNEQYF
.,TRBD2,TRBV18,TRBJ2-5,TGTGCCAGCTCACCACCCGGAAGAGCGGGGCTGGGGGAGACCCAGTACTTC,CASSPPGRAGLGETQYF